The 32 T cell receptor beta chains reported below all come from one sample, sequenced in a study of T cell responses to AZD1222 COVID-19 vaccine. The method was immunoSEQ multiplex PCR; TCRdb's version includes in-frame clones alone and lacks a portion of them. The sample includes some 140,000 clones, 88% of them seen just once. The input for sequencing was peripheral blood, taken 28 days after the second AZD1222 dose. The receptors derive from an adult who received the AZD1222 COVID-19 vaccine.

This rearrangement joins TRBV27 to TRBJ2-1, with 7 bases matching TRBD1. Germline CDR1 is MNHEY and CDR2 is SMNVEV (reference sequence). The CDR3 is 15 amino acids. With 1 base clipped from V and 9 bases from J, the junction kept 9 bases outside the gene matches. In DNA, the CDR3 is TGTGCCAGCAGTTTATATGACAGGGAATACGGTGAGCAGTTCTTC. It specifies CASSLYDREYGEQFF.

The chain couples TRBV5-4 to TRBJ1-2; D is perhaps TRBD1 (6 bases). CDR3 length: 15 amino acids. V was trimmed by 4 bases and J by 7 bases, leaving 20 bases between them. The germline CDR1 and CDR2 sequences are SGHNT and YYREEE (reference sequence). The CDR3: CASSIWARGPGGYTF. CDR3 DNA sequence: TGTGCCAGCAGCATTTGGGCCAGGGGTCCGGGTGGCTACACCTTC.

The rearrangement joins TRBV28 to TRBJ1-2; possible D gene TRBD1, 6 bases. Looked up from germline, CDR1 is MDHEN and CDR2 is SYDVKM. The CDR3 spans 12 residues. The CDR3 sequence: CVVRGRGYGYTF. CDR3 nucleotide sequence: TGTGTAGTTCGGGGGCGAGGCTATGGCTACACCTTC.

The J gene is TRBJ2-7, the V gene TRBV7-9, with D unresolved. The CDR3 length is 13 residues. Trimming pared 5 bases from V and 4 bases from J, leaving 12 bases between. Germline CDR1 is SEHNR and CDR2 is FQNEAQ (reference sequence). The CDR3 sequence is CASSPPAGYEQYF. CDR3 in DNA: TGTGCCAGCAGCCCCCCGGCCGGGTACGAGCAGTACTTC.

This clone has a single count. The chain combines TRBV7-9 with TRBJ1-6, with 7 bases aligning to TRBD1. This CDR3 comprises 15 residues. CDR1 and CDR2 (germline): SEHNR, FQNEAQ (reference sequence). The ends lost 4 bases at V and 4 bases at J; junction bases unmatched: 4. CDR3 sequence: CASSWTGGYNSPLHF. CDR3 DNA: TGTGCCAGCAGCTGGACAGGAGGTTATAATTCACCCCTCCACTTT. The full variable domain, completed using reference TRBV7-9 and TRBJ1-6, is DTGVSQNPRHKITKRGQNVTFRCDPISEHNRLYWYRQTLGQGPEFLTYFQNEAQLEKSRLLSDRFSAERPKGSFSTLEIQRTEQGDSAMYLCASSWTGGYNSPLHFGNGTRLTVT.

V and J are TRBV10-3 and TRBJ2-1, with 11 bases lining up with TRBD2. The CDR3 totals 16 residues. From germline, CDR1 is ENHRY and CDR2 SYGVKD. J gave up 0 bases and V 2 bases, and 0 bases lay outside the gene matches. In DNA form, the CDR3 reads TGTGCCATCAGTGAGGGACTAGCGGGCTCCTACAATGAGCAGTTCTTC. It is translated as CAISEGLAGSYNEQFF.

This chain uses TRBV18 with TRBJ1-5; D might be TRBD1 (5 bases). This CDR3 has 13 amino acids. Germline lookup yields CDR1 KGHSH and CDR2 LQKENI. V was cut by 3 bases and J by 8 bases, with 11 bases left in between. CDR3 amino acids: CASSPGVQEPQHF. The DNA for the CDR3 is TGTGCCAGCTCACCGGGGGTGCAGGAGCCCCAGCATTTT.

The chain links TRBV19 to TRBJ2-7; D is perhaps TRBD2 (6 bases). Germline V gene lookup returns CDR1 LNHDA and CDR2 SQIVND (reference sequence). The V end was cut by 7 bases, the J end by 2 bases, with 15 bases between. This CDR3 comprises 14 residues. The CDR3 region is CASTGRGGTYEQYF. For the CDR3, the DNA is TGTGCCAGTACTGGGCGGGGCGGAACCTACGAGCAGTACTTC.

This rearrangement joins TRBV25-1 to TRBJ2-3, with 10 bases aligning to TRBD2. The CDR3 has 15 residues. The germline gives CDR1 MGHDK, CDR2 SYGVNS. The junction had 6 bases not matched to a gene; V was cut back by 5 bases and J by 4 bases. CDR3 region: CASSLSAGGADTQYF. In DNA, the CDR3 is TGTGCCAGCAGTCTTTCAGCGGGGGGGGCAGATACGCAGTATTTT.

This chain joins TRBV19 and TRBJ1-2; D gene unclear. Between the trimmed V and J ends, which lost 3 bases and 13 bases, there was a span of 15 bases. Looked up from germline, CDR1 is LNHDA and CDR2 is SQIVND (reference sequence). The CDR3 loop spans 12 amino acids. In nucleotides, the CDR3 is TGTGCCAGTAGTATTGTAGGAGGTAGGGCCACCTTC. Amino acids: CASSIVGGRATF.

V and J are TRBV7-9 and TRBJ1-2; 10 nucleotides align to TRBD1. CDR3 length: 16 amino acids. Losses at the gene ends were 5 bases for V and 0 bases for J; bases not matched to a gene: 6. Germline loops: CDR1 SEHNR, CDR2 FQNEAQ (reference sequence). Here the CDR3 DNA reads TGTGCCAGCAGCCGGGACAGGGGAAGTCCTAACTATGGCTACACCTTC. This encodes CASSRDRGSPNYGYTF. Based on the CDR3 plus reference TRBV7-9 and TRBJ1-2, the full variable domain is DTGVSQNPRHKITKRGQNVTFRCDPISEHNRLYWYRQTLGQGPEFLTYFQNEAQLEKSRLLSDRFSAERPKGSFSTLEIQRTEQGDSAMYLCASSRDRGSPNYGYTFGSGTRLTVV.

The chain employs TRBV19 and TRBJ1-2; the D is unclear. Between the trimmed V and J ends, which lost 3 bases and 1 base, there was a span of 12 bases. CDR3 length equals 15 residues. The germline V gene has CDR1 LNHDA and CDR2 SQIVND (reference sequence). The CDR3 DNA is TGTGCCAGTAGTATCTTGAATTCGGTTAACTATGGCTACACCTTC. The encoded protein is CASSILNSVNYGYTF.

This chain uses TRBV30 with TRBJ1-6; TRBD1 might be the D (5 bases). CDR3 length: 12 residues. V lost 3 bases, J lost 13 bases, and 13 bases lay in between. Germline loops: CDR1 GTSNPN, CDR2 SVGIG (reference sequence). For the CDR3, the DNA is TGTGCCTGGAGACAGGCAGGGTATCCCCTCCACTTT. Translating gives CAWRQAGYPLHF.

CDR3 DNA sequence: TGTGCAGCGGCAGTCGCAACTAATGAAAAACTGTTTTTT. This translates into CAAAVATNEKLFF. The V call is TRBV9, the J call TRBJ1-4, with D unresolved. In germline, CDR1 is SGDLS, CDR2 YYNGEE. CDR3 length equals 13 residues. The full variable domain, in which reference TRBV9 and TRBJ1-4 provide the parts outside the CDR3, is DSGVTQTPKHLITATGQRVTLRCSPRSGDLSVYWYQQSLDQGLQFLIQYYNGEERAKGNILERFSAQQFPDLHSELNLSSLELGDSALYFCAAAVATNEKLFFGSGTQLSVL.

Here the CDR3 reads CASSSGQGAMDGYTF. The DNA for the CDR3 is TGCGCCAGCAGCTCGGGACAGGGGGCGATGGATGGCTACACCTTC. V usage is TRBV5-1 and J usage is TRBJ1-2, with TRBD1 identical over 12 bases. The CDR3 has 15 residues. Looked up from germline, CDR1 is SGHRS and CDR2 is YFSETQ. Germline trimming cut 3 bases from V and 6 bases from J; bases unmatched to any gene: 6.

The chain carries TRBV28 and TRBJ2-3; 9 nucleotides align to TRBD2. The germline V gene has CDR1 MDHEN and CDR2 SYDVKM. The CDR3 has 14 residues. Germline trimming cut 6 bases from V and 5 bases from J; bases unmatched to any gene: 6. The CDR3 DNA reads TGTGCCAGCAGCCGTAGCGGGAGAAGAGATACGCAGTATTTT. Translation gives CASSRSGRRDTQYF. The whole variable domain, filled in from reference TRBV28 and TRBJ2-3, reads DVKVTQSSRYLVKRTGEKVFLECVQDMDHENMFWYRQDPGLGLRLIYFSYDVKMKEKGDIPEGYSVSREKKERFSLILESASTNQTSMYLCASSRSGRRDTQYFGPGTRLTVL.

CDR3 residues: CASSLGLAGTYEQYF. The CDR3 DNA is TGCGCCAGCAGCTTGGGACTAGCGGGGACGTACGAGCAGTACTTC. V usage is TRBV4-1 and J usage is TRBJ2-7; 13 bases match TRBD2. Germline-derived CDR1 and CDR2 are MGHRA and YSYEKL. The CDR3 runs to 15 residues. J gave up 4 bases and V 5 bases, and 5 bases lay outside the gene matches.

The gene calls are TRBV3-1 (or the pseudogene TRBV3-2) and TRBJ1-2, with D unclear. The CDR3 spans 12 residues. The V and J ends lost 5 bases and 8 bases respectively, with 12 bases between them. Germline V lookup: CDR1 LGHDT, CDR2 YNNKEL (reference sequence). As DNA, the CDR3 is TGTGCCAGCAGCGCGCGGGGAGGCGGCTACACCTTC. It specifies CASSARGGGYTF.

The rearrangement joins TRBV3-1 (or the pseudogene TRBV3-2) to TRBJ1-1; D gene unclear. The CDR3 contains 14 residues. Germline V gene data show CDR1 as LGHDT and CDR2 as YNNKEL (reference sequence). V gave up 3 bases and J gave up 5 bases, with 13 bases separating them. The CDR3 bases are TGTGCCAGCAGCCAGGGAGGGCGTGGGACTGAAGCTTTCTTT. This gives the protein CASSQGGRGTEAFF.

V usage is TRBV29-1 and J usage is TRBJ1-4; the D is unclear. Germline V gene data show CDR1 as SQVTM and CDR2 as ANQGSEA. The CDR3 contains 13 residues. The CDR3 DNA is TGCATCGGCCCCCCAGGCGCTAATGAAAAACTGTTTTTT. The encoded protein is CIGPPGANEKLFF. Looking up the rest from reference TRBV29-1 and TRBJ1-4 gives the full variable domain: SAVISQKPSRDICQRGTSLTIQCQVDSQVTMMFWYRQQPGQSLTLIATANQGSEATYESGFVIDKFPISRPNLTFSTLTVSNMSPEDSSIYLCIGPPGANEKLFFGSGTQLSVL.

The J gene is TRBJ2-3, the V gene TRBV15, with D perhaps being TRBD1 or TRBD2 (5 bases each). The CDR3 length is 15 residues. Germline V lookup: CDR1 LNHNV, CDR2 YYDKDF (reference sequence). The V gene lost 6 bases and the J gene lost 5 bases, with 18 bases spanning the gap. The DNA for the CDR3 is TGTGCCACCAGAACCGGGACCCACGATGAAGATACGCAGTATTTT. This sequence encodes CATRTGTHDEDTQYF.

V usage is TRBV19 and J usage is TRBJ1-5; 9 bases agree with TRBD1. CDR1 and CDR2 from the germline V gene are LNHDA and SQIVND (reference sequence). J lost 6 bases, V lost 2 bases, and 5 bases had no gene match. The CDR3 totals 15 residues. Here the CDR3 DNA reads TGTGCCAGTAGTATAATGGGGGGACAGGGTCAGCCCCAGCATTTT. This codes for CASSIMGGQGQPQHF.

V is TRBV20-1 and J is TRBJ2-4, with TRBD1 as a possible D gene (5 bases). Germline V gene data show CDR1 as DFQATT and CDR2 as SNEGSKA (reference sequence). This CDR3 comprises 15 residues. V lost 3 bases and J 0 bases, leaving 12 bases between the germline ends. CDR3 region: CSASLARGAKNIQYF. The CDR3 DNA reads as TGCAGTGCTAGTTTGGCAAGGGGAGCCAAAAACATTCAGTACTTC.

The V call is TRBV27, the J call TRBJ1-1, with D unclear. V was clipped by 0 bases and J by 1 base, with 6 bases between them. CDR3 length equals 14 residues. Germline loops: CDR1 MNHEY, CDR2 SMNVEV (reference sequence). CDR3 sequence: CASSLSGRNTEAFF. The CDR3 nucleotides read TGTGCCAGCAGTTTATCAGGGAGGAACACTGAAGCTTTCTTT.

The genes are TRBV30 and TRBJ2-3; 8 bases fit TRBD2. The CDR3 extends over 16 amino acids. The V and J ends lost 0 bases and 5 bases, in that order; junction bases with no gene match: 10. From germline, CDR1 is GTSNPN and CDR2 SVGIG (reference sequence). Written as DNA, the CDR3 is TGTGCCTGGAGTGTTCTGGCGGGAGGCCAGATAGATACGCAGTATTTT. As protein: CAWSVLAGGQIDTQYF.

This chain joins TRBV28 and TRBJ1-6; possibly TRBD1 for D (6 bases). V dropped 6 bases and J dropped 8 bases, with 11 bases sitting between them. CDR1 is MDHEN and CDR2 is SYDVKM in the germline V gene. The CDR3 loop spans 13 amino acids. CDR3 nucleotides: TGTGCCAGCAGCGCAGGGGAAGATTCACCCCTCCACTTT. It translates to CASSAGEDSPLHF. Together with reference TRBV28 and TRBJ1-6, the CDR3 gives the full variable domain: DVKVTQSSRYLVKRTGEKVFLECVQDMDHENMFWYRQDPGLGLRLIYFSYDVKMKEKGDIPEGYSVSREKKERFSLILESASTNQTSMYLCASSAGEDSPLHFGNGTRLTVT.

The chain joins TRBV5-1 to TRBJ2-1; possibly TRBD2 for D (6 bases). Germline V gives CDR1 SGHRS, CDR2 YFSETQ. The V and J ends lost 0 bases and 0 bases respectively, with 7 bases between them. The CDR3 consists of 15 residues. The CDR3 loop is CASSLDGSSYNEQFF. The CDR3, as DNA: TGCGCCAGCAGCTTGGACGGGAGCTCCTACAATGAGCAGTTCTTC.

V usage is TRBV6-2 or TRBV6-3 and J usage is TRBJ1-1; TRBD1 is a possible D gene (5 bases). V lost 0 bases, J lost 0 bases, and 11 bases lay in between. This CDR3 comprises 16 residues. The germline V gene encodes CDR1 MNHEY and CDR2 SVGEGT. CDR3 amino acids: CASSYSRGGMNTEAFF. CDR3 nucleotide sequence: TGTGCCAGCAGTTACTCGAGGGGCGGTATGAACACTGAAGCTTTCTTT.

This clone was counted only a few times. The chain links TRBV19 to TRBJ1-1; D gene ambiguous. Deletions cut 3 bases from V and 1 base from J, with 12 bases between. The CDR3 loop spans 15 amino acids. CDR1 and CDR2 from the germline V gene are LNHDA and SQIVND (reference sequence). CDR3: CASSIDGRWNTEAFF. In DNA form, the CDR3 reads TGTGCCAGTAGTATTGATGGCCGGTGGAACACTGAAGCTTTCTTT.

V and J are TRBV25-1 and TRBJ1-4; a possible D gene is TRBD1 (5 bases). Deletions cut 5 bases from V and 5 bases from J, with 12 bases between. The CDR3 extends over 14 amino acids. Germline loops: CDR1 MGHDK, CDR2 SYGVNS. In DNA form, the CDR3 reads TGTGCCAGCAGTAGGGGAGGGCTCAATGAAAAACTGTTTTTT. This translates into CASSRGGLNEKLFF.

This chain uses TRBV4-1 with TRBJ2-1; 10 nucleotides agree with TRBD2. V gave up 2 bases and J gave up 2 bases; unmatched junction bases: 3. CDR3 length: 16 residues. Germline lookup yields CDR1 MGHRA and CDR2 YSYEKL. The CDR3 loop is CASSQQLAGTYNEQFF. DNA for the CDR3: TGCGCCAGCAGCCAACAACTAGCGGGGACCTACAATGAGCAGTTCTTC.

This clone has only a few counts. The same CDR3 can be traced to other DNA sequences in this sample. V gene TRBV7-9 combines with J gene TRBJ1-1; no reliable D call. V lost 3 bases and J lost 1, with 6 bases in between. The CDR3 extends over 13 amino acids. Germline assignment: CDR1 SEHNR and CDR2 FQNEAQ (reference sequence). The CDR3 reads CASSFGGNTEAFF. As DNA, the CDR3 is TGTGCCAGCAGCTTCGGCGGGAACACTGAAGCTTTCTTT.